The entry that follows covers one T cell receptor beta chain sequence. Its antigen is undetermined. PCR primers comprised 60 Vbeta and 13 Jbeta primers. The data were produced by immunoSEQ multiplex PCR, yet TCRdb's version contains in-frame clones alone and is incomplete. The sample lists about 140,000 clones, roughly four fifths seen once, with about 1.7% in the top ten. The data were taken from a study of cytomegalovirus exposure and HLA in healthy donors. V lost 1 base to trimming and J lost 2 bases; unmatched junction nucleotides: 4. The germline CDR1 and CDR2 sequences are SGHTA and FQGNSA. The CDR3 has 15 amino acids. Regarding the study as a whole: Roughly even sequencing depth across donors was the assumption behind the presence/absence analyses.

Sequences were obtained from PBMCs. V is TRBV7-2 and J is TRBJ1-2, with 7 nucleotides matching TRBD1. This TCR derives from a female donor in good health and CMV-seronegative. This chain's CDR3 is CASSLVKGANYGYTF. In DNA, the CDR3 is TGTGCCAGCAGCTTAGTGAAGGGGGCGAACTATGGCTACACCTTC.